One T cell receptor beta chain is described in this entry. Antigen specificity is unknown. This specimen belongs to a study of cytomegalovirus exposure and HLA in healthy donors. On the study more broadly: T cells numbering 150 million to 200 million yielded around 120 million unique TCR beta sequences in an earlier analysis. Study conclusions and caveats: When analyzed later, the rates of TCR association showed variation by HLA locus, with DRB1 the most and HLA-C the fewest.

Use of 60 Vbeta and 13 Jbeta primers characterized the PCR. Sequenced by immunoSEQ multiplex PCR; TCRdb stores in-frame clones only, minus some. This sample has 90,000 to 120,000 clones, with roughly 78% found just once. The CDR3 consists of 14 residues. Germline V lookup: CDR1 SQVTM, CDR2 ANQGSEA. Trimming took 1 base from V and 2 from J, leaving 9 bases between them. J is TRBJ2-1 and V is TRBV29-1, with D hard to call. The receptor comes from a woman in her thirties or forties in good health and CMV-seronegative. The sequenced sample consisted of PBMCs. The CDR3 spells CSVEAGTTYNEQFF. As DNA, the CDR3 is TGCAGCGTTGAAGCGGGTACAACCTACAATGAGCAGTTCTTC.